The 11 T cell receptor beta chains in this list originate from one sample, sequenced in a study of T cells in narcolepsy. Method: immunoSEQ multiplex PCR; TCRdb's copy keeps in-frame clones and lacks some. The sample has approximately 23,000 clones, about 82% seen once. Material for sequencing was memory (CD45RA-) CD4+ T cells from blood. These receptors originate from a human donor in good health.

The chain links TRBV30 to TRBJ2-3; 9 bases match TRBD2. With 0 bases clipped from V and 1 base from J, the junction kept 5 bases outside the gene matches. The CDR3 covers 16 residues. Germline V gene data show CDR1 as GTSNPN and CDR2 as SVGIG (reference sequence). CDR3 residues: CAWSVPRTSGTDTQYF. CDR3 DNA sequence: TGTGCCTGGAGTGTTCCCAGGACTAGCGGCACAGATACGCAGTATTTT.

A remark on this clone: Its ends do not fully match the called genes, so a read error is possible. The chain couples TRBV11-2 to TRBJ2-7; 8 bases line up with TRBD2. The CDR3 is 11 amino acids. Germline CDR1 and CDR2: SGHAT and FQNNGV. The CDR3 DNA is TGTGCCAGCAGCACGCGTCAGCGGGAGCACTTC. It codes for CASSTRQREHF.

The chain employs TRBV7-9 and TRBJ1-2, with D possibly TRBD1 on 5 matching bases. CDR3 length equals 12 residues. V was cut by 4 bases and J by 8 bases, with 11 bases left in between. Germline loops: CDR1 SEHNR, CDR2 FQNEAQ (reference sequence). The CDR3 region is CASSWGPGGYTF. The CDR3 bases are TGTGCCAGCAGCTGGGGACCCGGGGGCTACACCTTC.

A single count supports this clone. This chain links TRBV2 with TRBJ1-2, with D hard to call. V was cut by 2 bases and J by 8 bases, with 12 bases left in between. The V gene's germline CDR1 is SNHLY and CDR2 FYNNEI. The CDR3 extends over 13 amino acids. Here the CDR3 DNA reads TGTGCCAGCAGTGAATGGGAAGGGATAGGCTACACCTTC. Its protein is CASSEWEGIGYTF.

CDR3 sequence: CASGLGGDYQFF. CDR3 coding DNA: TGTGCTAGTGGTTTGGGGGGGGACTACCAGTTCTTC. The chain couples TRBV12-5 to TRBJ2-1; 7 nucleotides align to TRBD2. Germline V gene sequence: CDR1 LGHNT, CDR2 FRNRAP. V lost 1 base, J lost 13 bases, and 4 bases stayed unmatched. The CDR3 runs 12 residues.

The V gene is TRBV29-1, the J gene TRBJ1-1; TRBD1 matches 7 bases. With V trimmed by 3 bases and J by 5 bases, 9 bases remained unmatched. This CDR3 has 14 amino acids. Germline loops: CDR1 SQVTM, CDR2 ANQGSEA. In nucleotides, the CDR3 is TGCAGCGTTGATCTGAGACAGGGAGGAACTGAAGCTTTCTTT. As protein: CSVDLRQGGTEAFF.

The rearrangement uses TRBV11-2 and TRBJ2-1; 11 bases match TRBD2. This CDR3 is built from 13 residues. Germline V lookup: CDR1 SGHAT, CDR2 FQNNGV. J gave up 12 bases and V 0 bases, and 1 base lay outside the gene matches. The CDR3: CASSLDSGRGQFF. DNA of the CDR3: TGTGCCAGCAGCTTAGATAGCGGGAGGGGGCAGTTCTTC.

This chain connects TRBV19 to TRBJ1-1; maybe TRBD1 (6 bases). This CDR3 comprises 13 residues. Looked up from germline, CDR1 is LNHDA and CDR2 is SQIVND (reference sequence). V lost 7 bases, J lost 1 base, and 10 bases lay in between. The CDR3: CASTTTGNTEAFF. The CDR3 DNA sequence: TGTGCCAGTACCACGACAGGGAACACTGAAGCTTTCTTT.

This clone is a singleton in its sample. This sequence joins TRBV5-4 and TRBJ2-1; TRBD1 matches 7 bases. This CDR3 has 13 residues. J gave up 5 bases and V 6 bases, and 5 bases lay outside the gene matches. Germline V gene lookup returns CDR1 SGHNT and CDR2 YYREEE (reference sequence). The CDR3 loop is CASTGGADNEQFF. The CDR3 DNA reads TGTGCCAGCACAGGGGGTGCAGACAATGAGCAGTTCTTC.

The chain links TRBV7-2 to TRBJ1-1; maybe TRBD1 (6 bases). The CDR3 runs to 17 residues. Trimming left V 0 bases short and J 2 bases short, with 16 bases between. Germline assignment: CDR1 SGHTA and CDR2 FQGNSA. The CDR3 DNA follows: TGTGCCAGCAGCTTAGCCGGCGGCGGGGGGCTAAACACTGAAGCTTTCTTT. Translation gives CASSLAGGGGLNTEAFF.

This clone was counted between two and nine times. The chain employs TRBV7-2 and TRBJ2-7, with D uncertain. Germline lookup yields CDR1 SGHTA and CDR2 FQGNSA. The germline V and J ends were trimmed by 1 base and 6 bases, with 10 bases remaining between them. The length of the CDR3 is 13 residues. CDR3 loop: CASSLGWGFEQYF. The CDR3 DNA follows: TGTGCCAGCAGCTTAGGTTGGGGATTCGAGCAGTACTTC.